Shown below are 11 T cell receptor beta chains from a single sample sequenced in a study of identical twins. MiXCR was run by TCRdb on the 5' RACE reads, yielding one entry per CDR3 protein. Altogether under 1 million distinct CDR3 sequences are present, about 12% being singletons, with the ten largest covering about 1.6%. Another study also made use of these data, one on yellow fever vaccine responses in identical twins.

Specimen: PBMCs. Receptors originate from a woman younger than 30 in good health.

V is TRBV4-1 and J is TRBJ2-1; unclear D gene. The CDR3 runs to 15 residues. CDR1 is MGHRA, CDR2 YSYEKL, per germline. The V end was cut by 3 bases, the J end by 0 bases, with 9 bases between. The CDR3, as DNA: TGCGCCAGCAGCCATGAAAAGCTCTCCTACAATGAGCAGTTCTTC. Its protein product is CASSHEKLSYNEQFF.

In this sample, this clonotype turned up many times. The chain carries TRBV25-1 and TRBJ2-3; D unresolved. In germline, CDR1 is MGHDK, CDR2 SYGVNS. This CDR3 comprises 19 residues. The V and J ends lost 3 bases and 0 bases respectively, with 22 bases between them. The CDR3: CASSDLGEVPAPSTDTQYF. The CDR3 DNA reads TGTGCCAGCAGTGACCTGGGCGAGGTCCCAGCGCCAAGCACAGATACGCAGTATTTT.

The chain joins TRBV20-1 to TRBJ2-1, with TRBD1 matching over 7 bases. The length of the CDR3 is 15 residues. Losses at the gene ends were 5 bases for V and 2 bases for J; bases not matched to a gene: 9. Germline V gene sequence: CDR1 DFQATT, CDR2 SNEGSKA (reference sequence). The CDR3 sequence: CSARDRTFTYNEQFF. For the CDR3, the DNA is TGCAGTGCTCGGGACAGAACCTTCACCTACAATGAGCAGTTCTTC.

This chain uses TRBV7-9 with TRBJ2-6; D remains unclear. The V gene's germline CDR1 is SEHNR and CDR2 FQNEAQ (reference sequence). Between the trimmed V and J ends, which lost 10 bases and 0 bases, there was a span of 19 bases. This CDR3 has 17 residues. The CDR3 loop reads CATPSGQSNSGANVLTF. The CDR3 region has the DNA TGTGCCACCCCGTCTGGGCAATCAAACTCTGGGGCCAACGTCCTGACTTTC.

This chain links TRBV19 with TRBJ1-1; D is uncertain. The CDR3 contains 14 residues. The germline CDR1 and CDR2 sequences are LNHDA and SQIVND (reference sequence). The ends were cut back, 4 bases at V and 2 bases at J, with 11 bases in the middle. The CDR3 spells CASSTAASNTEAFF. The CDR3 nucleotides read TGTGCCAGTAGTACGGCAGCCTCTAACACTGAAGCTTTCTTT. Together with reference TRBV19 and TRBJ1-1, the CDR3 gives the full variable domain: DGGITQSPKYLFRKEGQNVTLSCEQNLNHDAMYWYRQDPGQGLRLIYYSQIVNDFQKGDIAEGYSVSREKKESFPLTVTSAQKNPTAFYLCASSTAASNTEAFFGQGTRLTVV.

Only a few counts were recorded for this clonotype. The chain has TRBV3-1 and TRBJ1-1, with D possibly TRBD1 on 6 matching bases. The CDR3 extends over 13 amino acids. Germline CDR1 LGHDT, CDR2 YNNKEL (reference sequence). V shed 11 bases and J shed 1 base, with 14 bases lying between them. CDR3 sequence (DNA): TGTGCCGACGTGCAGGGGTGGAACACTGAAGCTTTCTTT. The encoded protein is CADVQGWNTEAFF.

This clonotype has just a few counts. The chain couples TRBV9 to TRBJ2-2; 11 bases line up with TRBD1. The CDR3 is made up of 16 amino acids. The germline V gene has CDR1 SGDLS and CDR2 YYNGEE. After removal of 4 bases from V and 4 bases from J, the junction contained 6 bases not matched to a gene. The CDR3 DNA follows: TGTGCCAGCAGCCCTGGACAGGGGGCTATCACCGGGGAGCTGTTTTTT. Protein product: CASSPGQGAITGELFF.

This clonotype has more than one count but fewer than ten. The rearrangement joins TRBV12-3 or TRBV12-4 to TRBJ2-7; 8 nucleotides line up with TRBD2. The CDR3 covers 13 residues. After removal of 7 bases from V and 3 bases from J, the junction contained 5 bases not matched to a gene. The CDR3 spells CASKAGLVYEQYF. CDR3 DNA sequence: TGTGCCAGCAAAGCGGGACTAGTCTACGAGCAGTACTTC.

V and J are TRBV2 and TRBJ2-7, with 12 bases lining up with TRBD2. Looked up from germline, CDR1 is SNHLY and CDR2 is FYNNEI. Losses at the gene ends were 8 bases for V and 5 bases for J; bases not matched to a gene: 4. This CDR3 is built from 13 residues. The chain's CDR3 is CASHRTSGNEQYF. The CDR3 DNA is TGTGCCAGCCATAGGACTAGCGGGAACGAGCAGTACTTC. The full variable domain, with the rest looked up from reference TRBV2 and TRBJ2-7, is EPEVTQTPSHQVTQMGQEVILRCVPISNHLYFYWYRQILGQKVEFLVSFYNNEISEKSEIFDDQFSVERPDGSNFTLKIRSTKLEDSAMYFCASHRTSGNEQYFGPGTRLTVT.

This clonotype was found a few times. The chain joins TRBV12-3 or TRBV12-4 to TRBJ2-2; possible D gene TRBD1, 6 bases. The V and J ends lost 6 bases and 1 base respectively, with 9 bases between them. The CDR3 covers 14 residues. The CDR3 DNA is TGTGCCAGCAGAGGGACACGGAACACCGGGGAGCTGTTTTTT. Translated, it gives CASRGTRNTGELFF.

The rearrangement joins TRBV18 to TRBJ2-7; a possible D gene is TRBD1 (6 bases). The CDR3 sequence is 14 residues long. Trimming stripped 6 bases from V and 7 bases from J, with 19 bases between. Germline CDR1 is KGHSH and CDR2 is LQKENI. CDR3 in DNA: TGTGCCAGCTCGCCCACCGGGACATGGCAAGAGCAGTACGTC. Protein sequence: CASSPTGTWQEQYV.